This TCR beta chain is from a study of blood T cells in healthy people across ages. General study findings and limits: Both naive CD4+ cell counts and diversity were greater in long-lived donors than in aged donors.

Germline V gene data show CDR1 as DFQATT and CDR2 as SNEGSKA (reference sequence). Inclusive of both ends, the CDR3 amounts to 13 amino acids. A sample-barcoded 5' primer and a J-beta primer mix were used in a second PCR of about 7 to 12 cycles. Carrying 12 random nucleotides, a template-switch adaptor labeled each individual cDNA molecule. TCRdb called the 5' RACE reads again in MiXCR, with one record for every CDR3 protein. The data show hundreds of thousands of distinct CDR3 sequences, with roughly 26% seen just once and over 25% held by the top ten. This clonotype showed up just a few times. The antigen is undetermined. Since a much larger clone is just one base distant, this may be a read error. The DNA is omitted, as the CDR3 cannot be located on it reliably, and the CDR3 follows TCRdb's listing.

Sequenced: blood. The TCR comes from a woman between 70 and 85 years old in good health. The chain is built from TRBV20-1 and TRBJ1-4. The CDR3 sequence: CSAVGSGNEKPFF.